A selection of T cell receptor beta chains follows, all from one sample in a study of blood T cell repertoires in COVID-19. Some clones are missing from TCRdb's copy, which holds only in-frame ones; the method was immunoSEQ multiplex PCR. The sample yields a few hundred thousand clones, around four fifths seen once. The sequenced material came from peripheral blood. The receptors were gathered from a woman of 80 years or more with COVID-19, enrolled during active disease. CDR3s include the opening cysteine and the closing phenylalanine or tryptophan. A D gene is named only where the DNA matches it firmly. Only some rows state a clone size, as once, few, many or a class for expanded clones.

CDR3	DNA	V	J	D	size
CASSSEGLADYNEQFF	TGTGCCAGCAGTAGCGAGGGACTAGCGGACTACAATGAGCAGTTCTTC	TRBV28	TRBJ2-1	TRBD2	NA
CATSDPSTGAGANVLTF	TGTGCCACCAGTGATCCTTCGACAGGGGCTGGGGCCAACGTCCTGACTTTC	TRBV24-1	TRBJ2-6	TRBD1	NA
CATSKPGEGNEKLFF	TGTGCCACCAGCAAACCCGGGGAGGGTAATGAAAAACTGTTTTTT	TRBV15	TRBJ1-4	NA	NA
CASIDIRYGYTF	TGTGCCAGCATCGATATCAGATATGGCTACACCTTC	TRBV21-1	TRBJ1-2	NA	NA
CATWTANTGELFF	TGTGCCACCTGGACAGCGAACACCGGGGAGCTGTTTTTT	TRBV27	TRBJ2-2	NA	NA
CAWTTGNNQPQHF	TGTGCCTGGACGACAGGGAACAATCAGCCCCAGCATTTT	TRBV30	TRBJ1-5	TRBD1	few
CASNLRQDSYNEQFF	TGTGCCAGCAACCTAAGACAGGATTCGTACAATGAGCAGTTCTTC	TRBV7-2	TRBJ2-1	NA	NA
CAWMRTGSGYTF	TGTGCCTGGATGAGGACAGGGAGTGGCTACACCTTC	TRBV30	TRBJ1-2	TRBD1	few
CASSGHGTDSNQPQHF	TGTGCCAGCAGTGGACACGGGACAGATAGCAATCAGCCCCAGCATTTT	TRBV2	TRBJ1-5	TRBD1	NA
CASSFTSGSLEQYF	TGCGCCAGCAGCTTTACTAGCGGGAGTTTAGAGCAGTACTTC	TRBV4-1	TRBJ2-7	TRBD2	NA
CASSYGTQWGEQFF	TGCGCCAGCAGCTACGGGACTCAATGGGGTGAGCAGTTCTTC	TRBV5-1	TRBJ2-1	NA	NA
CASTPSRTENTGELFF	TGTGCCAGTACCCCCTCTCGGACAGAGAACACCGGGGAGCTGTTTTTT	TRBV19	TRBJ2-2	NA	NA